The 24 T cell receptor beta chains given below trace back to one sample, sequenced in a study of shared clonotypes between healthy human individuals. This table comes from immunoSEQ multiplex PCR, and its TCRdb copy is limited to in-frame clones, with some not included. The repertoire includes roughly 2,500,000 clones, 93% of them detected once, and around 0.37% sits in the top ten. The sequenced sample consisted of naive CD4+ T cells from PBMCs. Subset reported: CD45RA+ positively selected. All receptors come from a man aged 18 to 30 in good health. Some clones in this sample may be carry-over from other donors' samples.

This clone showed up just once. The chain employs TRBV19 and TRBJ1-4, with unresolved D. The CDR3 spans 14 residues. The V gene's germline CDR1 is LNHDA and CDR2 SQIVND (reference sequence). Trimming removed 4 bases from V and 8 bases from J, with 14 bases in between. The CDR3 loop reads CASSTRGVWEKLFF. The CDR3 nucleotides are TGTGCCAGTAGTACTCGGGGAGTGTGGGAAAAACTGTTTTTT.

This chain connects TRBV29-1 to TRBJ2-6, with D unresolved. From germline, CDR1 is SQVTM and CDR2 ANQGSEA. Trimming stripped 7 bases from V and 1 base from J, with 8 bases between. The CDR3 has 13 residues. CDR3 sequence: CSALLSGANVLTF. The CDR3 coding sequence is TGCAGCGCCCTTTTGTCTGGGGCCAACGTCCTGACTTTC. The variable domain in full, with the rest retrieved from reference TRBV29-1 and TRBJ2-6, is SAVISQKPSRDICQRGTSLTIQCQVDSQVTMMFWYRQQPGQSLTLIATANQGSEATYESGFVIDKFPISRPNLTFSTLTVSNMSPEDSSIYLCSALLSGANVLTFGAGSRLTVL.

V and J are TRBV30 and TRBJ2-5, with TRBD2 identical over 10 bases. Unmatched junction bases numbered 10, after V lost 3 bases and J lost 9 bases. Looked up from germline, CDR1 is GTSNPN and CDR2 is SVGIG (reference sequence). The CDR3 runs 14 residues. This CDR3 is CAWSLKGLALAQYF. The CDR3 DNA follows: TGTGCCTGGAGCCTAAAGGGACTAGCGTTGGCCCAGTACTTC.

The V and J genes are TRBV28 and TRBJ1-2; 9 positions match TRBD1. The trim removed 5 bases at V and 3 bases at J, leaving 7 bases unmatched. The germline V gene encodes CDR1 MDHEN and CDR2 SYDVKM. This CDR3 is 15 amino acids long. Here the CDR3 DNA reads TGTGCCAGCAGTCCATTGGACAGGGGTGACTATGGCTACACCTTC. Translated: CASSPLDRGDYGYTF.

The CDR3 region is CASSRRQGPPYNEQFF. Here the CDR3 DNA reads TGTGCCAGCAGTCGACGACAGGGCCCCCCCTACAATGAGCAGTTCTTC. The chain carries TRBV27 and TRBJ2-1; 7 bases fit TRBD1. V gave up 5 bases and J gave up 2 bases; unmatched junction bases: 9. CDR3 size: 16 residues. CDR1 and CDR2 (germline): MNHEY, SMNVEV (reference sequence).

The V and J genes are TRBV2 and TRBJ2-3; 8 nucleotides match TRBD1. Germline trimming cut 6 bases from V and 3 bases from J; bases unmatched to any gene: 8. Germline loops: CDR1 SNHLY, CDR2 FYNNEI. CDR3 size: 15 residues. CDR3 sequence reads: CASRGGQGGTDTQYF. The CDR3 DNA reads as TGTGCCAGCAGAGGCGGACAGGGAGGTACAGATACGCAGTATTTT.

This chain joins TRBV28 and TRBJ1-1; 10 nucleotides match TRBD1. With V trimmed by 5 bases and J by 4 bases, 7 bases remained unmatched. The CDR3 totals 15 residues. Looked up from germline, CDR1 is MDHEN and CDR2 is SYDVKM. The CDR3 region is CASSTGQGVITEAFF. DNA for the CDR3: TGTGCCAGCAGTACCGGACAGGGGGTAATCACTGAAGCTTTCTTT.

With regard to this clone: Other DNA sequences in this sample translate to the same CDR3. The rearrangement uses TRBV9 and TRBJ2-5; D is undetermined. V dropped 0 bases and J dropped 3 bases, with 6 bases sitting between them. The CDR3 spans 13 residues. Germline CDR1 is SGDLS and CDR2 is YYNGEE. The CDR3 sequence is CASSVGPKETQYF. The CDR3 DNA reads TGTGCCAGCAGCGTAGGGCCAAAAGAGACCCAGTACTTC.

The chain couples TRBV4-1 to TRBJ1-5; D may be TRBD1 (5 bases). The CDR3 loop spans 16 amino acids. Germline CDR1 MGHRA, CDR2 YSYEKL. V lost 4 bases and J lost 4, with 17 bases in between. CDR3 sequence reads: CASSPGGGRANQPQHF. In DNA form, the CDR3 reads TGCGCCAGCAGCCCGGGGGGGGGACGGGCGAATCAGCCCCAGCATTTT.

The CDR3 nucleotides are TGTGCCAGCAGGCCCGACCGGGACACCGGGGGCTACACCTTC. This codes for CASRPDRDTGGYTF. The rearrangement joins TRBV28 to TRBJ1-2, with D possibly being TRBD1 (6 bases). CDR1 MDHEN and CDR2 SYDVKM come from the germline V gene. The CDR3 contains 14 residues. Trimming removed 6 bases at V and 8 bases at J, with 19 bases between.

The rearrangement uses TRBV11-3 and TRBJ2-5; D is perhaps TRBD1 or TRBD2 (5 bases each). The V gene lost 1 base and the J gene lost 4 bases, with 22 bases spanning the gap. This CDR3 contains 18 residues. Germline V gene sequence: CDR1 SGHNT, CDR2 YENEEA. CDR3 amino acids: CASSLVGPGTETGETQYF. CDR3 in DNA: TGTGCCAGCAGCTTAGTAGGCCCCGGGACCGAGACCGGAGAGACCCAGTACTTC.

This chain uses TRBV5-6 with TRBJ1-5, with D maybe TRBD1 (6 bases). The V end was cut by 0 bases, the J end by 6 bases, with 13 bases between. The CDR3 has 15 amino acids. Per germline, CDR1 SGHDT and CDR2 YYEEEE. CDR3 sequence: CASSLGRGEGQPQHF. The CDR3, as DNA: TGTGCCAGCAGCTTGGGTAGGGGGGAAGGTCAGCCCCAGCATTTT. The full variable domain, rest sourced from reference TRBV5-6 and TRBJ1-5, is DAGVTQSPTHLIKTRGQQVTLRCSPKSGHDTVSWYQQALGQGPQFIFQYYEEEERQRGNFPDRFSGHQFPNYSSELNVNALLLGDSALYLCASSLGRGEGQPQHFGDGTRLSIL.

The V call is TRBV5-6, the J call TRBJ2-5; D unclear. Germline V CDR1 and CDR2: SGHDT, YYEEEE. Trimming took 3 bases from V and 1 from J, leaving 1 base between them. The length of the CDR3 is 11 residues. Here the CDR3 reads CASSSQETQYF. The CDR3 DNA reads TGTGCCAGCAGCTCCCAAGAGACCCAGTACTTC.

The chain is built from TRBV5-4 and TRBJ1-1; D is perhaps TRBD1 (6 bases). The germline V gene encodes CDR1 SGHNT and CDR2 YYREEE (reference sequence). The CDR3 contains 16 residues. Trimming removed 3 bases at V and 1 base at J, with 16 bases between. CDR3 sequence reads: CASSSPLKTGNTEAFF. The CDR3, as DNA: TGTGCCAGCAGCTCCCCATTAAAGACAGGGAACACTGAAGCTTTCTTT.

This chain connects TRBV6-4 to TRBJ2-7; a possible D gene is TRBD1 (5 bases). Germline assignment: CDR1 MRHNA and CDR2 SNTAGT. This CDR3 comprises 13 residues. V lost 6 bases to trimming and J lost 6 bases, with 15 bases between them. The CDR3 sequence is CASSRVYRGEQYF. The CDR3 bases are TGTGCCAGCAGCCGGGTCTATAGGGGCGAGCAGTACTTC.

The chain links TRBV11-1 to TRBJ1-2; a possible D gene is TRBD1 (5 bases). The germline V gene encodes CDR1 SGHAT and CDR2 FQDESV (reference sequence). The V end was cut by 5 bases, the J end by 3 bases, with 10 bases between. The length of the CDR3 is 13 residues. In DNA, the CDR3 is TGTGCCAGCAGCCCCCAGGGATACTATGGCTACACCTTC. Encoded protein: CASSPQGYYGYTF.

This chain joins TRBV27 and TRBJ1-2; 11 bases align to TRBD1. CDR1 is MNHEY, CDR2 SMNVEV, per germline (reference sequence). The V gene end was trimmed by 3 bases and the J gene end by 5 bases; junction bases not matched to a gene: 20. This CDR3 is built from 20 residues. The CDR3, as DNA: TGTGCCAGCAGTTTTTCTTTTTCATACGCTGGACAGGGGGCTGAGTATGGCTACACCTTC. Its translation is CASSFSFSYAGQGAEYGYTF.

The chain employs TRBV29-1 and TRBJ2-5; TRBD2 is a possible D gene (6 bases). The CDR3 loop spans 15 amino acids. V dropped 3 bases and J dropped 7 bases, with 21 bases sitting between them. The germline gives CDR1 SQVTM, CDR2 ANQGSEA. CDR3 in amino acids: CSVDFLRADGGTQYF. CDR3 nucleotides: TGCAGCGTTGATTTCCTGAGGGCGGACGGGGGGACCCAGTACTTC.

DNA for the CDR3: TGTGCCAGTGGGGGACAGGGGCGGGCCGAGCAGTACTTC. Its protein is CASGGQGRAEQYF. The V gene is TRBV7-2, the J gene TRBJ2-7; 10 bases are shared with TRBD1. This CDR3 has 13 amino acids. The junction had 8 bases not matched to a gene; V was cut back by 9 bases and J by 6 bases. Germline-derived CDR1 and CDR2 are SGHTA and FQGNSA. Full variable domain (outside the CDR3, taken from reference TRBV7-2 and TRBJ2-7): GAGVSQSPSNKVTEKGKDVELRCDPISGHTALYWYRQSLGQGLEFLIYFQGNSAPDKSGLPSDRFSAERTGGSVSTLTIQRTQQEDSAVYLCASGGQGRAEQYFGPGTRLTVT.

This clone showed up just once. This chain connects TRBV5-8 to TRBJ1-3; D not certain. Trimming shortened V by 6 bases and J by 0 bases, and 13 bases separated the two germline ends. This CDR3 spans 15 amino acids. Germline lookup yields CDR1 SGHTS and CDR2 YDEGEE. As DNA, the CDR3 is TGTGCCAGCACCCGCGGTTTAAGCTCTGGAAACACCATATATTTT. Translation: CASTRGLSSGNTIYF.

CDR3 in DNA: TGTGCCAGCACAGCCGGACCCAATTACAAGGCTTTCTTT. Its translation is CASTAGPNYKAFF. The chain employs TRBV6-1 and TRBJ1-1, with D unclear. Germline assignment: CDR1 MNHNS and CDR2 SASEGT. Trimming took 7 bases from V and 11 from J, leaving 20 bases between them. There are 13 residues in the CDR3.

The J gene is TRBJ2-2, the V gene TRBV7-6; D possibly corresponds to TRBD1 (6 bases). Germline CDR1 SGHVS, CDR2 FNYEAQ. V dropped 0 bases and J dropped 0 bases, with 8 bases sitting between them. The CDR3 has 16 residues. CDR3 coding DNA: TGTGCCAGCAGCTTAGCGCACAGGGCGAACACCGGGGAGCTGTTTTTT. Its translation is CASSLAHRANTGELFF.

V gene TRBV10-1 combines with J gene TRBJ2-2; 7 bases map to TRBD2. This CDR3 spans 13 amino acids. Per germline, CDR1 WNHNN and CDR2 SYGVQD (reference sequence). Trimming cost V 6 bases and J 8 bases; bases outside gene matches: 6. Written as DNA, the CDR3 is TGCGCCAGCAGCCGGACTAGTCCGGGGGAGCTGTTTTTT. This codes for CASSRTSPGELFF.

The genes are TRBV2 and TRBJ1-5, with a weak D call TRBD1 (5 bases). Germline V gene data show CDR1 as SNHLY and CDR2 as FYNNEI. Trimming removed 4 bases from V and 4 bases from J, with 11 bases in between. The CDR3 is 14 residues long. The CDR3 reads CASSVGTENQPQHF. In nucleotides, the CDR3 is TGTGCCAGCAGTGTCGGGACGGAAAATCAGCCCCAGCATTTT.